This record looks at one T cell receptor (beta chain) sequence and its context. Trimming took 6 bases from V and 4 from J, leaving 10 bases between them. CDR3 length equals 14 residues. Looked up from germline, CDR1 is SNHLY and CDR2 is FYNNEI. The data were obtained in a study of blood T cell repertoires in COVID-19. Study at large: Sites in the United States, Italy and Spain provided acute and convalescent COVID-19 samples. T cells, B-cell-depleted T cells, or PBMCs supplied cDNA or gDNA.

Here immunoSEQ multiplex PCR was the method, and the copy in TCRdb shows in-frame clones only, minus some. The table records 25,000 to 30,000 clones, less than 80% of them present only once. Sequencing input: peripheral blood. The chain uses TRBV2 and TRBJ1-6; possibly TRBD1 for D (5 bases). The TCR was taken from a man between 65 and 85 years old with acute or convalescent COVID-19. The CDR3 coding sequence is TGTGCCAGCAGCGCCGGGACTTATAATTCACCCCTCCACTTT. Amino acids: CASSAGTYNSPLHF. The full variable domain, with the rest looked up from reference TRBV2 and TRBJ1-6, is EPEVTQTPSHQVTQMGQEVILRCVPISNHLYFYWYRQILGQKVEFLVSFYNNEISEKSEIFDDQFSVERPDGSNFTLKIRSTKLEDSAMYFCASSAGTYNSPLHFGNGTRLTVT.